A single sample gave rise to the 23 T cell receptor beta chains below, sequenced in a study of cytomegalovirus exposure and HLA in healthy donors. Researchers ran the PCR with 60 Vbeta and 13 Jbeta primers. Method: immunoSEQ multiplex PCR; TCRdb's copy keeps in-frame clones and lacks some. This sample has about 160,000 clones; about four fifths occur once, and the top ten carry 0.38%. The sample taken for sequencing was PBMCs. All receptors derive from a boy aged 2 to 10 in good health and CMV-seronegative.

In nucleotides, the CDR3 is TGCAGCGTCCTGTGGACAGGCCGGGGGACTGAAGCTTTCTTT. Translated, it gives CSVLWTGRGTEAFF. The chain recombines TRBV29-1 with TRBJ1-1; 7 bases fit TRBD1. This CDR3 has 14 residues. J lost 5 bases, V lost 6 bases, and 12 bases had no gene match. The germline CDR1 and CDR2 sequences are SQVTM and ANQGSEA.

This clone showed up just a few times. This chain joins TRBV21-1 and TRBJ2-7; TRBD2, the table's D call, lacks a check against the DNA. TRBV21-1 is a documented pseudogene. The CDR3 covers 11 residues. The CDR3 sequence is CASSKVLQQYF. The CDR3 DNA reads as TGTGCCAGCAGCAAAGTTCTTCAGCAGTACTTC.

J is TRBJ1-2 and V is TRBV19, with 7 bases fitting TRBD1. This CDR3 has 14 amino acids. V trimming: 6 bases; J trimming: 3 bases; junction bases outside the gene matches: 7. Germline lookup yields CDR1 LNHDA and CDR2 SQIVND (reference sequence). CDR3 protein: CASRNRGDYYGYTF. DNA of the CDR3: TGTGCCAGTAGAAACAGGGGCGACTACTATGGCTACACCTTC.

The rearrangement links TRBV2 to TRBJ2-7, with 7 bases identical to TRBD2. V shed 8 bases, J shed 5 bases, and the junction held 9 bases outside the gene matches. From germline, CDR1 is SNHLY and CDR2 FYNNEI. The CDR3 runs to 13 residues. Here the CDR3 reads CASVARDYDEQYF. In nucleotides, the CDR3 is TGTGCCAGCGTAGCGCGGGACTACGACGAGCAGTACTTC.

The chain uses TRBV5-8 and TRBJ2-7; 10 nucleotides match TRBD2. CDR3 size: 15 residues. Germline V gene lookup returns CDR1 SGHTS and CDR2 YDEGEE. J lost 0 bases, V lost 4 bases, and 4 bases had no gene match. CDR3 bases: TGTGCCAGCAGCCCTGGACTAGCGGTCTCCTACGAGCAGTACTTC. This codes for CASSPGLAVSYEQYF.

The chain links TRBV5-4 to TRBJ2-1; D ambiguous. The CDR3 has 11 residues. Trimming took 9 bases from V and 4 from J, leaving 8 bases between them. Per germline, CDR1 SGHNT and CDR2 YYREEE (reference sequence). The CDR3 DNA follows: TGTGCCACCGTATCTTACAATGAGCAGTTCTTC. Translated, it gives CATVSYNEQFF.

The sample holds a few counts of this clone. V usage is TRBV7-2 and J usage is TRBJ1-4, with D tentatively TRBD1 (5 bases). Trimming cost V 1 base and J 8 bases, with 11 bases left between them. The germline CDR1 and CDR2 sequences are SGHTA and FQGNSA. This CDR3 is built from 14 residues. The chain's CDR3 is CASSLGDWGEKLFF. CDR3 in DNA: TGTGCCAGCAGCTTAGGGGACTGGGGAGAAAAACTGTTTTTT.

The chain links TRBV27 to TRBJ1-5; D perhaps matches TRBD1 (6 bases). This CDR3 region has 13 residues. V dropped 6 bases and J dropped 4 bases, with 10 bases sitting between them. CDR1 and CDR2 (germline): MNHEY, SMNVEV (reference sequence). The CDR3, as DNA: TGTGCCAGCAGAACAGGGTTGAATCAGCCCCAGCATTTT. Encoded protein: CASRTGLNQPQHF.

This clone was counted a few times. V and J are TRBV18 and TRBJ2-7; 9 bases match TRBD1. V was pared by 2 bases and J by 7 bases, with 0 bases of the junction left unmatched. CDR1 KGHSH and CDR2 LQKENI come from the germline V gene. The length of the CDR3 is 12 residues. DNA of the CDR3: TGTGCCAGCTCACCAGGACAGGGGGAGCAGTACTTC. Its protein is CASSPGQGEQYF. The full variable domain, in which reference TRBV18 and TRBJ2-7 provide the parts outside the CDR3, is NAGVMQNPRHLVRRRGQEARLRCSPMKGHSHVYWYRQLPEEGLKFMVYLQKENIIDESGMPKERFSAEFPKEGPSILRIQQVVRGDSAAYFCASSPGQGEQYFGPGTRLTVT.

The rearrangement uses TRBV19 and TRBJ1-1; TRBD1 is a possible D gene (5 bases). The V end lost 5 bases, the J end lost 0 bases, and 13 bases lay between the germline ends. Germline V gene lookup returns CDR1 LNHDA and CDR2 SQIVND (reference sequence). This CDR3 comprises 15 residues. As DNA, the CDR3 is TGTGCCAGTAGTTATTTGCAGGGAATGAACACTGAAGCTTTCTTT. Translating it yields CASSYLQGMNTEAFF. Drawing the rest from reference TRBV19 and TRBJ1-1, the complete variable domain is DGGITQSPKYLFRKEGQNVTLSCEQNLNHDAMYWYRQDPGQGLRLIYYSQIVNDFQKGDIAEGYSVSREKKESFPLTVTSAQKNPTAFYLCASSYLQGMNTEAFFGQGTRLTVV.

The chain employs TRBV4-2 and TRBJ2-1; TRBD1 matches at 9 bases. The ends lost 4 bases at V and 8 bases at J; junction bases unmatched: 9. The CDR3 extends over 15 amino acids. Germline CDR1 is LGHNA and CDR2 is YNFKEQ. CDR3 sequence: CASSPGTGFSDEQFF. The CDR3 coding sequence is TGTGCCAGCAGCCCCGGGACAGGGTTTTCAGATGAGCAGTTCTTC.

The gene calls are TRBV7-6 and TRBJ2-1; a possible D gene is TRBD1 (5 bases). The V gene lost 4 bases and the J gene lost 4 bases, with 11 bases spanning the gap. The CDR3 sequence is 14 residues long. Germline CDR1 is SGHVS and CDR2 is FNYEAQ. The CDR3 is CASSSYTGYNEQFF. CDR3 coding DNA: TGTGCCAGCAGCTCTTATACAGGATACAATGAGCAGTTCTTC.

This clone was seen a single time. This chain joins TRBV27 and TRBJ1-1; no definite D call. Germline CDR1 MNHEY, CDR2 SMNVEV (reference sequence). V was pared by 9 bases and J by 7 bases, with 12 bases between. CDR3 length equals 11 residues. The CDR3 reads CASWKRGEAFF. DNA of the CDR3: TGTGCCAGTTGGAAGCGGGGTGAAGCTTTCTTT.

The gene calls are TRBV5-1 and TRBJ2-2; possible D gene TRBD2, 5 bases. The germline V and J ends were trimmed by 2 bases and 9 bases, with 11 bases remaining between them. The CDR3 is made up of 13 amino acids. Germline lookup yields CDR1 SGHRS and CDR2 YFSETQ. The CDR3, as DNA: TGCGCCAGCAGCTTTAGCGTTTCCAGGGAGCTGTTTTTT. It codes for CASSFSVSRELFF.

V is TRBV6-5 and J is TRBJ2-5; D may be TRBD2 (6 bases). The CDR3 runs to 16 residues. The germline V and J ends were trimmed by 1 base and 0 bases, with 12 bases remaining between them. Germline V lookup: CDR1 MNHEY, CDR2 SVGAGI. The CDR3 sequence is CASSYWGRFDQETQYF. The CDR3 DNA sequence: TGTGCCAGCAGTTACTGGGGGAGGTTCGACCAAGAGACCCAGTACTTC.

J is TRBJ2-3 and V is TRBV9; D possibly corresponds to TRBD2 (5 bases). Deletions cut 0 bases from V and 4 bases from J, with 15 bases between. The germline gives CDR1 SGDLS, CDR2 YYNGEE. This CDR3 has 16 amino acids. CDR3 sequence: CASSVGGSAMADTQYF. For the CDR3, the DNA is TGTGCCAGCAGCGTAGGGGGTAGCGCGATGGCAGATACGCAGTATTTT.

The chain combines TRBV5-1 with TRBJ1-5; the D is unclear. CDR3 length equals 13 residues. The germline V and J ends were trimmed by 0 bases and 11 bases, with 12 bases remaining between them. CDR1 and CDR2 (germline): SGHRS, YFSETQ. The CDR3 spells CASSLVVGETQHF. In DNA form, the CDR3 reads TGCGCCAGCAGCTTGGTGGTTGGGGAGACCCAGCATTTT.

The chain recombines TRBV18 with TRBJ2-6; 9 bases fit TRBD1. This CDR3 contains 17 residues. V gave up 3 bases and J gave up 0 bases; unmatched junction bases: 3. The germline V gene has CDR1 KGHSH and CDR2 LQKENI. CDR3 sequence reads: CASSPNRGHSGANVLTF. In DNA, the CDR3 is TGTGCCAGCTCACCGAACAGGGGGCACTCTGGGGCCAACGTCCTGACTTTC.

This rearrangement joins TRBV6-5 to TRBJ1-4; D is uncertain. CDR3 length equals 13 residues. Trimming cost V 8 bases and J 3 bases, with 10 bases left between them. Germline V lookup: CDR1 MNHEY, CDR2 SVGAGI. CDR3 DNA: TGTGCCAGCTACAGACACCCTAATGAAAAACTGTTTTTT. Protein: CASYRHPNEKLFF.

The chain employs TRBV5-6 and TRBJ1-2; D call uncertain. The V end lost 3 bases, the J end lost 4 bases, and 13 bases lay between the germline ends. This CDR3 has 14 amino acids. Germline V lookup: CDR1 SGHDT, CDR2 YYEEEE. CDR3: CASSWVGHGYGYTF. CDR3 coding DNA: TGTGCCAGCAGCTGGGTTGGGCACGGCTATGGCTACACCTTC.

The rearrangement links TRBV6-1 to TRBJ2-7; D not certain. CDR3 length: 13 residues. The V and J ends lost 0 bases and 3 bases respectively, with 6 bases between them. Germline CDR1 MNHNS, CDR2 SASEGT. This chain's CDR3 is CASSEAERYEQYF. CDR3 nucleotides: TGTGCCAGCAGTGAAGCGGAGCGCTACGAGCAGTACTTC.

The chain combines TRBV28 with TRBJ1-2; no clear D. The germline CDR1 and CDR2 sequences are MDHEN and SYDVKM. The germline V and J ends were trimmed by 5 bases and 13 bases, with 20 bases remaining between them. The CDR3 totals 13 residues. CDR3 nucleotide sequence: TGTGCCAGCAGTCTCCCTTGGGCCTCCTTACCCACCTTC. It encodes CASSLPWASLPTF.

This sequence joins TRBV9 and TRBJ2-6, with 9 nucleotides matching TRBD1. Germline V lookup: CDR1 SGDLS, CDR2 YYNGEE. The V segment lost 4 bases and the J segment 4 bases; nucleotides outside the gene matches: 12. CDR3 length: 18 residues. The chain's CDR3 is CASSPRTGESSGANVLTF. The DNA for the CDR3 is TGTGCCAGCAGCCCGCGGACAGGGGAGTCATCCGGGGCCAACGTCCTGACTTTC.